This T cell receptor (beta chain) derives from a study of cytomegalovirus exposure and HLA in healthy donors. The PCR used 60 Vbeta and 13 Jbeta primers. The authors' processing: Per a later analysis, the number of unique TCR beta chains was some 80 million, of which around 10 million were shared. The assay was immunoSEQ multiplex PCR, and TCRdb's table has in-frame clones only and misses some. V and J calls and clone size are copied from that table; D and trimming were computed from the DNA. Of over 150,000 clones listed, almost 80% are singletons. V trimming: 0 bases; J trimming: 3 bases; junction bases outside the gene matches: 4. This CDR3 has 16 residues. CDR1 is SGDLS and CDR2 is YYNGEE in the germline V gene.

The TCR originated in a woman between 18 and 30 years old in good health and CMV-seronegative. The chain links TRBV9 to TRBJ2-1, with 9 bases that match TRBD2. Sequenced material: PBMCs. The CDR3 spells CASSVGSRGGYNEQFF. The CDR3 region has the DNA TGTGCCAGCAGCGTAGGCTCGCGGGGGGGCTACAATGAGCAGTTCTTC.